One sample yielded the 21 T cell receptor beta chains listed below, sequenced in a study of blood T cell repertoires in COVID-19. Here immunoSEQ multiplex PCR was the method, and the copy in TCRdb shows in-frame clones only, minus some. The sample shows some 50,000 clones, around 68% of them seen only once. The sample consisted of peripheral blood. These receptors all come from a woman aged 65 to 85 with acute or convalescent COVID-19.

The CDR3 region is CASSLVPGIHEQYF. The CDR3 DNA reads TGTGCCAGCAGCTTAGTTCCAGGGATCCACGAGCAGTACTTC. The chain uses TRBV11-2 and TRBJ2-7, with a weak D call TRBD1 (5 bases). The germline V and J ends were trimmed by 1 base and 5 bases, with 12 bases remaining between them. Germline-derived CDR1 and CDR2 are SGHAT and FQNNGV. This CDR3 has 14 residues.

V gene TRBV18 combines with J gene TRBJ1-1; 7 bases line up with TRBD1. J lost 1 base, V lost 6 bases, and 5 bases had no gene match. The germline V gene has CDR1 KGHSH and CDR2 LQKENI. The CDR3 contains 14 residues. The CDR3 DNA reads TGTGCCAGCTCCCAAGGGACAGCGAACACTGAAGCTTTCTTT. It specifies CASSQGTANTEAFF.

The table lists this clone with many counts. Other DNA sequences in the same sample also yield this CDR3. This chain links TRBV29-1 with TRBJ2-5; D not certain. The CDR3 loop spans 12 amino acids. V gave up 4 bases and J gave up 1 base, with 7 bases separating them. Germline CDR1 is SQVTM and CDR2 is ANQGSEA. DNA for the CDR3: TGCAGCGTTGGGGCAGGCCAAGAGACCCAGTACTTC. Its translation is CSVGAGQETQYF.

The gene calls are TRBV5-1 and TRBJ2-3; D is possibly TRBD2 (6 bases). Between the trimmed V and J ends, which lost 3 bases and 1 base, there was a span of 12 bases. The CDR3 loop spans 15 amino acids. CDR1 is SGHRS, CDR2 YFSETQ, per germline. The CDR3 reads CASSSAGYGTDTQYF. CDR3 coding DNA: TGCGCCAGCAGCTCCGCGGGGTATGGCACAGATACGCAGTATTTT.

This clone was counted a few times. The chain's CDR3 is CASSQSRGSEAFF. DNA of the CDR3: TGTGCCAGCAGCCAATCCCGGGGATCTGAAGCTTTCTTT. The V call is TRBV16, the J call TRBJ1-1, with unresolved D. Germline V gene lookup returns CDR1 KGHSY and CDR2 FQNENV. Trimming took off 0 bases at V and 6 bases at J, with 8 bases between the two ends. This CDR3 is 13 amino acids long. Variable domain in full (rest from reference TRBV16 and TRBJ1-1): GEEVAQTPKHLVRGEGQKAKLYCAPIKGHSYVFWYQQVLKNEFKFLISFQNENVFDETGMPKERFSAKCLPNSPCSLEIQATKLEDSAVYFCASSQSRGSEAFFGQGTRLTVV.

The chain is built from TRBV7-3 and TRBJ1-1; tentative D call: TRBD1 (6 bases). The V end lost 3 bases, the J end lost 2 bases, and 7 bases lay between the germline ends. This CDR3 region has 13 residues. Germline V gives CDR1 SGHTA, CDR2 FQGTGA. CDR3 region: CASSLGQNTEAFF. Written as DNA, the CDR3 is TGTGCCAGCAGCTTGGGACAAAACACTGAAGCTTTCTTT.

The gene calls are TRBV2 and TRBJ1-2; 12 bases line up with TRBD1. CDR1 is SNHLY and CDR2 is FYNNEI in the germline V gene. CDR3 length: 18 amino acids. The trim removed 6 bases at V and 3 bases at J, leaving 14 bases unmatched. CDR3 amino acids: CASRETGTGGGEDYGYTF. In nucleotides, the CDR3 is TGTGCCAGCAGAGAGACCGGGACAGGGGGCGGCGAGGACTATGGCTACACCTTC.

The V call is TRBV6-5, the J call TRBJ1-2; D unclear. CDR3 length equals 12 residues. Germline V gene sequence: CDR1 MNHEY, CDR2 SVGAGI. Between the trimmed V and J ends, which lost 3 bases and 8 bases, there was a span of 10 bases. The CDR3 sequence is CASSYSAGGYTF. CDR3 nucleotides: TGTGCCAGCAGTTATTCGGCGGGGGGCTACACCTTC.

This clone was found a few times. V usage is TRBV28 and J usage is TRBJ2-2; 10 nucleotides line up with TRBD2. CDR1 is MDHEN and CDR2 is SYDVKM in the germline V gene. Trimming removed 7 bases from V and 5 bases from J; junction bases left unmatched: 13. This CDR3 comprises 17 residues. The CDR3 coding sequence is TGTGCCAGCACCCCTCGGGCTAGCGGGAGCCGGACCGGGGAGCTGTTTTTT. This encodes CASTPRASGSRTGELFF. Filled out from reference TRBV28 and TRBJ2-2, the complete variable domain reads DVKVTQSSRYLVKRTGEKVFLECVQDMDHENMFWYRQDPGLGLRLIYFSYDVKMKEKGDIPEGYSVSREKKERFSLILESASTNQTSMYLCASTPRASGSRTGELFFGEGSRLTVL.

The V call is TRBV15, the J call TRBJ1-1; TRBD1 aligns across 10 bases. With V trimmed by 1 base and J by 6 bases, 2 bases remained unmatched. Per germline, CDR1 LNHNV and CDR2 YYDKDF (reference sequence). This CDR3 comprises 14 residues. CDR3 bases: TGTGCCACCAGCAGAGGACAGGGGGCGGCTGAAGCTTTCTTT. Its protein is CATSRGQGAAEAFF. Full variable domain (outside the CDR3, taken from reference TRBV15 and TRBJ1-1): DAMVIQNPRYQVTQFGKPVTLSCSQTLNHNVMYWYQQKSSQAPKLLFHYYDKDFNNEADTPDNFQSRRPNTSFCFLDIRSPGLGDTAMYLCATSRGQGAAEAFFGQGTRLTVV.

The rearrangement uses TRBV28 and TRBJ2-7, with TRBD2 matching 7 bases. The CDR3 covers 14 residues. Germline V lookup: CDR1 MDHEN, CDR2 SYDVKM. V lost 5 bases, J lost 0 bases, and 4 bases stayed unmatched. The DNA of the CDR3 is TGTGCCAGCAGTCGGGGGGATAGCTCCTACGAGCAGTACTTC. Its translation is CASSRGDSSYEQYF. The full variable domain, rest sourced from reference TRBV28 and TRBJ2-7, is DVKVTQSSRYLVKRTGEKVFLECVQDMDHENMFWYRQDPGLGLRLIYFSYDVKMKEKGDIPEGYSVSREKKERFSLILESASTNQTSMYLCASSRGDSSYEQYFGPGTRLTVT.

The V and J genes are TRBV5-1 and TRBJ1-4; no clear D gene. V lost 0 bases to trimming and J lost 5 bases, with 8 bases between them. The V gene's germline CDR1 is SGHRS and CDR2 YFSETQ. This CDR3 comprises 14 residues. In nucleotides, the CDR3 is TGCGCCAGCAGCTTGGGCCAGGCAAATGAAAAACTGTTTTTT. Translated, it gives CASSLGQANEKLFF.

This sequence joins TRBV28 and TRBJ1-2; a weak D match, TRBD1 (5 bases). The CDR3 runs 14 residues. Trimming shortened V by 6 bases and J by 0 bases, and 11 bases separated the two germline ends. CDR1 MDHEN and CDR2 SYDVKM come from the germline V gene. In DNA form, the CDR3 reads TGTGCCAGCAGGGACAACCAAGCTAACTATGGCTACACCTTC. Translated: CASRDNQANYGYTF.

The chain carries TRBV3-1 (or the pseudogene TRBV3-2) and TRBJ1-2; TRBD1 agrees at 8 bases. Losses at the gene ends were 3 bases for V and 3 bases for J; bases not matched to a gene: 3. Germline CDR1 is LGHDT and CDR2 is YNNKEL (reference sequence). The CDR3 sequence is 14 residues long. The CDR3 reads CASSQEDRDYGYTF. CDR3 nucleotide sequence: TGTGCCAGCAGCCAGGAGGACAGGGACTATGGCTACACCTTC.

This clone showed up just once. The chain uses TRBV18 and TRBJ1-4; no reliable D call. Trimming pared 6 bases from V and 3 bases from J, leaving 11 bases between. Germline loops: CDR1 KGHSH, CDR2 LQKENI. The CDR3 is made up of 14 amino acids. CDR3 protein: CASSDRDSNEKLFF. In DNA form, the CDR3 reads TGTGCCAGCTCCGATCGCGACTCTAATGAAAAACTGTTTTTT.

V usage is TRBV5-6 and J usage is TRBJ2-2; 7 bases are a match to TRBD2. V was pared by 0 bases and J by 6 bases, with 8 bases of the junction left unmatched. Germline CDR1 reads SGHDT; CDR2 reads YYEEEE. The CDR3 runs 16 residues. The CDR3 DNA follows: TGTGCCAGCAGCTTGGTCGGCGGGAGTGACGCCGGGGAGCTGTTTTTT. It yields the protein CASSLVGGSDAGELFF.

V is TRBV10-3 and J is TRBJ2-5; TRBD2 aligns across 15 bases. Germline trimming cut 6 bases from V and 4 bases from J; bases unmatched to any gene: 12. This CDR3 has 18 amino acids. The germline V gene encodes CDR1 ENHRY and CDR2 SYGVKD. As DNA, the CDR3 is TGTGCCATCAGCGGTCCTGGACTAGCGGGGGGGCCCGGAGAGACCCAGTACTTC. Translation gives CAISGPGLAGGPGETQYF.

This clone has just a few counts. The rearrangement joins TRBV2 to TRBJ1-2, with 9 bases lining up with TRBD1. The CDR3 length is 15 residues. Germline CDR1 reads SNHLY; CDR2 reads FYNNEI. The V segment lost 5 bases and the J segment 6 bases; nucleotides outside the gene matches: 10. CDR3 protein: CASSPSSGTGNGYTF. The CDR3 nucleotides are TGTGCCAGCAGTCCCTCATCCGGGACAGGGAATGGCTACACCTTC.

This clone was observed many times. The chain couples TRBV9 to TRBJ2-1; no definite D call. This CDR3 is 14 amino acids long. The V gene lost 4 bases and the J gene lost 5 bases, with 13 bases spanning the gap. Germline-derived CDR1 and CDR2 are SGDLS and YYNGEE. The CDR3 DNA reads TGTGCCAGCAGCCCAGTCCTCCGAAACAATGAGCAGTTCTTC. This gives the protein CASSPVLRNNEQFF. Together with reference TRBV9 and TRBJ2-1, the CDR3 gives the full variable domain: DSGVTQTPKHLITATGQRVTLRCSPRSGDLSVYWYQQSLDQGLQFLIQYYNGEERAKGNILERFSAQQFPDLHSELNLSSLELGDSALYFCASSPVLRNNEQFFGPGTRLTVL.

This chain connects TRBV19 to TRBJ2-2; TRBD1 agrees at 8 bases. The length of the CDR3 is 15 residues. The trim removed 6 bases at V and 1 base at J, leaving 4 bases unmatched. Germline V gene lookup returns CDR1 LNHDA and CDR2 SQIVND (reference sequence). CDR3 sequence reads: CASRRQGRNTGELFF. CDR3 coding DNA: TGTGCCAGTAGGCGACAGGGGCGGAACACCGGGGAGCTGTTTTTT.

The genes are TRBV7-2 and TRBJ2-1; 9 bases fit TRBD2. The CDR3 runs 14 residues. The germline CDR1 and CDR2 sequences are SGHTA and FQGNSA. The V gene end was trimmed by 8 bases and the J gene end by 7 bases; junction bases not matched to a gene: 9. The CDR3 protein is CASRDPSGKNEQFF. CDR3 bases: TGTGCCAGCCGTGACCCTAGCGGGAAGAATGAGCAGTTCTTC.